These 10 T cell receptor beta chains were all obtained from the same sample, sequenced in a study of T-cell reconstitution after alpha-beta-depleted transplantation in children. It was with unique molecular identifiers that the TCRbeta library was prepared. Each CDR3 protein gets one entry after TCRdb re-called the PCR reads with MiXCR. The profile shows roughly 570,000 distinct CDR3 sequences, 20% to 30% of them singletons. The sequencing used PBMCs, collected before TCRalphabeta/CD19-depleted stem cell transplant. These receptors all come from a boy in the first two years of life with Wiskott-Aldrich syndrome, due to receive a stem cell transplant.

The chain recombines TRBV5-1 with TRBJ2-3; D might be TRBD1 (6 bases). The CDR3 consists of 14 residues. Germline CDR1 reads SGHRS; CDR2 reads YFSETQ. V was pared by 4 bases and J by 0 bases, with 9 bases between. The CDR3 region is CASSIGQSTDTQYF. Here the CDR3 DNA reads TGCGCCAGCAGCATCGGACAGAGCACAGATACGCAGTATTTT.

The chain joins TRBV20-1 to TRBJ2-3; perhaps TRBD2 as D (6 bases). The length of the CDR3 is 13 residues. Germline V gene sequence: CDR1 DFQATT, CDR2 SNEGSKA (reference sequence). Between the trimmed V and J ends, which lost 4 bases and 6 bases, there was a span of 14 bases. The CDR3 sequence is CSAKREKVDTQYF. The CDR3 bases are TGCAGTGCTAAACGGGAGAAGGTGGATACGCAGTATTTT.

This clonotype was counted a few times. The CDR3 coding sequence is TGTGCCAGCAGTTCACCCCTCCACTTT. It encodes CASSSPLHF. The chain links TRBV6-5 to TRBJ1-6; D remains ambiguous. Germline V gene lookup returns CDR1 MNHEY and CDR2 SVGAGI. The V end lost 4 bases, the J end lost 11 bases, and 0 bases lay between the germline ends. This CDR3 spans 9 amino acids.

The chain links TRBV29-1 to TRBJ2-1, with D tentatively TRBD2 (5 bases). The CDR3 sequence is 15 residues long. Trimming took off 5 bases at V and 0 bases at J, with 14 bases between the two ends. Germline V CDR1 and CDR2: SQVTM, ANQGSEA. The CDR3 region is CSVTLVAGSYNEQFF. For the CDR3, the DNA is TGCAGCGTTACATTAGTTGCGGGCTCCTACAATGAGCAGTTCTTC.

This clonotype was detected only a few times. V and J are TRBV28 and TRBJ2-2; possibly TRBD1 for D (5 bases). With 6 bases removed from V and 1 base from J, the gap between germline ends came to 9 bases. The CDR3 loop spans 14 amino acids. Germline CDR1 MDHEN, CDR2 SYDVKM. CDR3 bases: TGTGCCAGCAGCATTACAGGGAACACCGGGGAGCTGTTTTTT. Translation gives CASSITGNTGELFF.

This clonotype was found a few times. V and J are TRBV12-3 or TRBV12-4 and TRBJ2-5, with a possible D match to TRBD2 (6 bases). CDR3 size: 11 residues. V lost 7 bases and J lost 4, with 7 bases in between. The CDR3 protein is CASKGGETQYF. As DNA, the CDR3 is TGTGCCAGCAAGGGAGGAGAGACCCAGTACTTC.

This clonotype was found many times. This chain links TRBV5-1 with TRBJ2-7; 8 nucleotides line up with TRBD2. The junction had 1 base not matched to a gene; V was cut back by 0 bases and J by 2 bases. This CDR3 has 14 amino acids. Germline lookup yields CDR1 SGHRS and CDR2 YFSETQ. CDR3 region: CASSLVSGTYEQYF. CDR3 sequence (DNA): TGCGCCAGCAGCTTGGTTAGCGGGACCTACGAGCAGTACTTC.

This clonotype turned up a few times. The chain joins TRBV4-1 to TRBJ1-1; maybe TRBD1 (6 bases). The germline CDR1 and CDR2 sequences are MGHRA and YSYEKL. This CDR3 contains 15 residues. V was cut by 6 bases and J by 1 base, with 15 bases left in between. The CDR3 sequence: CASSHLKQGNTEAFF. DNA for the CDR3: TGCGCCAGCAGTCACCTCAAACAGGGGAACACTGAAGCTTTCTTT.

The chain combines TRBV11-2 with TRBJ2-1, with a weak D call TRBD2 (6 bases). Trimming shortened V by 0 bases and J by 9 bases, and 12 bases separated the two germline ends. This CDR3 spans 14 amino acids. From germline, CDR1 is SGHAT and CDR2 FQNNGV. CDR3 loop: CASSLDPLAAEQFF. In nucleotides, the CDR3 is TGTGCCAGCAGCTTAGATCCACTAGCTGCTGAGCAGTTCTTC.

For this clonotype: One end of the junction is discordant with germline, which a read error may explain. The chain combines TRBV5-1 with TRBJ2-6, with TRBD1 as a possible D gene (5 bases). Germline loops: CDR1 SGHRS, CDR2 YFSETQ. The CDR3 loop spans 17 amino acids. The CDR3 region has the DNA TGCGCCAGCAGTGCCGGTTATAGGGGCTCTGGGGCCAACGGCCTGACTTTC. Its protein is CASSAGYRGSGANGLTF.